The 28 T cell receptor beta chains below were found in one sample sequenced in a study of blood T cell repertoires in COVID-19. The assay was immunoSEQ multiplex PCR, and TCRdb's table has in-frame clones only and misses some. The sample has under 350,000 clones, about 89% seen once. The sample comprised peripheral blood. All receptors derive from a middle-aged man with acute or convalescent COVID-19.

J is TRBJ1-2 and V is TRBV5-1; TRBD1 is a possible D gene (5 bases). Germline CDR1 reads SGHRS; CDR2 reads YFSETQ. This CDR3 has 14 residues. The germline V and J ends were trimmed by 0 bases and 6 bases, with 12 bases remaining between them. The CDR3 nucleotides read TGCGCCAGCAGCTTGGATGCGGGGCGGAATGGCTACACCTTC. Protein: CASSLDAGRNGYTF.

This clone was counted a few times. The chain is built from TRBV5-6 and TRBJ2-5, with 7 bases lining up with TRBD2. This CDR3 is 15 amino acids long. Germline loops: CDR1 SGHDT, CDR2 YYEEEE. The V segment lost 0 bases and the J segment 2 bases; nucleotides outside the gene matches: 4. CDR3: CASSLVGAGQETQYF. The CDR3 DNA reads as TGTGCCAGCAGCTTGGTCGGAGCGGGGCAAGAGACCCAGTACTTC.

This chain joins TRBV30 and TRBJ1-6; D gene ambiguous. The CDR3 has 13 residues. V lost 3 bases to trimming and J lost 8 bases, with 11 bases between them. Germline assignment: CDR1 GTSNPN and CDR2 SVGIG (reference sequence). DNA for the CDR3: TGTGCCTGGAGCGGCAGGAAATATTCACCCCTCCACTTT. Translation gives CAWSGRKYSPLHF.

This chain links TRBV24-1 with TRBJ2-3, with 9 positions matching TRBD1. The V and J ends lost 6 bases and 4 bases, in that order; junction bases with no gene match: 1. Germline-derived CDR1 and CDR2 are KGHDR and SFDVKD. There are 13 residues in the CDR3. The CDR3 loop reads CATSRQGADTQYF. The CDR3 bases are TGTGCCACCAGTAGACAGGGGGCAGATACGCAGTATTTT.

The chain uses TRBV7-8 and TRBJ1-1, with a weak D call TRBD1 (5 bases). V was clipped by 0 bases and J by 4 bases, with 6 bases between them. The CDR3 totals 13 residues. CDR1 is SGHVS and CDR2 is FQNEAQ in the germline V gene. The CDR3 DNA reads TGTGCCAGCAGCTTAGCGGGGCGCACTGAAGCTTTCTTT. Protein product: CASSLAGRTEAFF.

This clone showed up just once. V usage is TRBV6-5 and J usage is TRBJ1-4; the D gene is possibly TRBD1 (6 bases). The germline CDR1 and CDR2 sequences are MNHEY and SVGAGI. This CDR3 region has 13 residues. V shed 2 bases and J shed 8 bases, with 9 bases lying between them. CDR3 nucleotides: TGTGCCAGCAGTTACGGGCAGGGGGAAAAACTGTTTTTT. Its translation is CASSYGQGEKLFF.

The chain combines TRBV18 with TRBJ2-3; 12 nucleotides line up with TRBD2. With 4 bases clipped from V and 1 base from J, the junction kept 9 bases outside the gene matches. The CDR3 sequence is 18 residues long. CDR1 KGHSH and CDR2 LQKENI come from the germline V gene. CDR3 amino acids: CASSQRLAGEWGTDTQYF. CDR3 nucleotides: TGTGCCAGCTCACAACGACTAGCGGGGGAATGGGGCACAGATACGCAGTATTTT.

The V call is TRBV6-4, the J call TRBJ1-5, with 7 bases fitting TRBD1. Germline V gene data show CDR1 as MRHNA and CDR2 as SNTAGT. V trimming: 4 bases; J trimming: 2 bases; junction bases outside the gene matches: 2. This CDR3 has 14 residues. The CDR3 sequence is CASSVTGGNQPQHF. The CDR3 nucleotides are TGTGCCAGCAGTGTTACAGGGGGCAATCAGCCCCAGCATTTT.

The chain has TRBV12-3 or TRBV12-4 and TRBJ1-6; no reliable D call. The CDR3 has 12 amino acids. V was cut by 1 base and J by 11 bases, with 6 bases left in between. In DNA, the CDR3 is TGTGCCAGCAGTTTAGGGAGGACACCCCTCCACTTT. Translation gives CASSLGRTPLHF.

Here the CDR3 DNA reads TGCGCCAGCAGCTTGTTGGGCGAGACCTCTGAAAAACTGTTTTTT. It yields the protein CASSLLGETSEKLFF. The chain employs TRBV5-1 and TRBJ1-4; D unclear. V lost 1 base and J lost 7, with 14 bases in between. The V gene's germline CDR1 is SGHRS and CDR2 YFSETQ. The CDR3 is made up of 15 amino acids.

The CDR3 region has the DNA TGTGCCAGCAGCTTGGGGCCCTTAGCGGGGGGGCCCGGCGAGCAGTACTTC. This sequence encodes CASSLGPLAGGPGEQYF. V and J are TRBV5-5 and TRBJ2-7; TRBD2 aligns across 11 bases. In germline, CDR1 is SGHKS, CDR2 YYEKEE (reference sequence). The CDR3 totals 17 residues. V lost 0 bases, J lost 6 bases, and 11 bases stayed unmatched.

This clone was detected only once. V gene TRBV5-8 combines with J gene TRBJ1-2, with 7 bases that match TRBD1. The J segment lost 5 bases and the V segment lost 4 bases, leaving 14 bases of the junction unmatched. Looked up from germline, CDR1 is SGHTS and CDR2 is YDEGEE. The CDR3 has 16 residues. In DNA form, the CDR3 reads TGTGCCAGCAGCCGATTCATGGGACAGTCAAATTATGGCTACACCTTC. Translated: CASSRFMGQSNYGYTF.

J is TRBJ1-1 and V is TRBV6-5; a possible D gene is TRBD1 (6 bases). V was clipped by 4 bases and J by 6 bases, with 18 bases between them. In germline, CDR1 is MNHEY, CDR2 SVGAGI. The CDR3 totals 15 residues. CDR3 coding DNA: TGTGCCAGCAGTTCCTGGAGGGGGGGCTTATCTGAAGCTTTCTTT. Protein sequence: CASSSWRGGLSEAFF.

The chain combines TRBV10-2 with TRBJ1-1; TRBD1 aligns across 7 bases. The CDR3 has 14 amino acids. The V and J ends lost 2 bases and 4 bases, in that order; junction bases with no gene match: 4. Per the germline V gene, CDR1 is WSHSY and CDR2 is SAAADI. CDR3 region: CASSEGQAGTEAFF. The CDR3 DNA reads as TGCGCCAGCAGTGAGGGACAGGCGGGCACTGAAGCTTTCTTT.

The J gene is TRBJ2-2, the V gene TRBV12-5, with 7 nucleotides matching TRBD2. The V segment lost 6 bases and the J segment 6 bases; nucleotides outside the gene matches: 4. The CDR3 is made up of 13 amino acids. Germline V gene data show CDR1 as LGHNT and CDR2 as FRNRAP. CDR3 sequence: CASGHGRAGELFF. CDR3 nucleotide sequence: TGTGCTAGTGGCCATGGGAGGGCCGGGGAGCTGTTTTTT.

The chain has TRBV12-2 and TRBJ2-7; the table's D call of TRBD1 was not tested on the DNA. TRBV12-2 corresponds to a pseudogene. The CDR3 covers 16 residues. The chain's CDR3 is CASRSAGRGRPYEQYF. The CDR3 DNA sequence: TGTGCAAGTCGCTCCGCGGGCAGGGGCAGGCCCTACGAGCAGTACTTC.

The genes are TRBV5-4 and TRBJ1-2, with a possible D match to TRBD1 (5 bases). V lost 3 bases and J 0 bases, leaving 12 bases between the germline ends. Germline CDR1 is SGHNT and CDR2 is YYREEE (reference sequence). The CDR3 totals 15 residues. The CDR3 region is CASSSIGGSNYGYTF. CDR3 sequence (DNA): TGTGCCAGCAGCTCAATCGGGGGTTCTAACTATGGCTACACCTTC.

V gene TRBV30 combines with J gene TRBJ1-2, with D possibly TRBD1 on 5 matching bases. Trimming cost V 2 bases and J 4 bases, with 11 bases left between them. The CDR3 is made up of 13 amino acids. The germline V gene has CDR1 GTSNPN and CDR2 SVGIG (reference sequence). In DNA form, the CDR3 reads TGTGCCTGGAGTTTCAGGGAAGGCTATGGCTACACCTTC. Translation gives CAWSFREGYGYTF.

The rearrangement joins TRBV2 to TRBJ1-6, with D unclear. Trimming stripped 7 bases from V and 5 bases from J, with 15 bases between. Germline V CDR1 and CDR2: SNHLY, FYNNEI. This CDR3 is 15 amino acids long. The CDR3 region has the DNA TGTGCCAGCACCTTTGGGCCGTACCATAATTCACCCCTCCACTTT. As protein: CASTFGPYHNSPLHF.

The J gene is TRBJ1-1, the V gene TRBV5-1, with a weak D call TRBD1 (6 bases). CDR1 and CDR2 (germline): SGHRS, YFSETQ. CDR3 length: 16 amino acids. Trimming took 2 bases from V and 4 from J, leaving 18 bases between them. CDR3 amino acids: CASSFGMGGRTTEAFF. The CDR3 bases are TGCGCCAGCAGCTTTGGTATGGGGGGGCGGACCACTGAAGCTTTCTTT.

V usage is TRBV19 and J usage is TRBJ1-5, with TRBD1 as a possible D gene (5 bases). Trimming shortened V by 8 bases and J by 5 bases, and 19 bases separated the two germline ends. Germline assignment: CDR1 LNHDA and CDR2 SQIVND (reference sequence). The CDR3 is 15 residues long. CDR3 DNA: TGTGCCAGTGAAGATAACAGGTTGAGTTATCAGCCCCAGCATTTT. The encoded protein is CASEDNRLSYQPQHF.

The rearrangement links TRBV9 to TRBJ1-2; TRBD1 aligns across 7 bases. The CDR3 sequence is 14 residues long. CDR1 SGDLS and CDR2 YYNGEE come from the germline V gene. The J segment lost 8 bases and the V segment lost 4 bases, leaving 11 bases of the junction unmatched. This CDR3 is CASSSQGPTGGYTF. Here the CDR3 DNA reads TGTGCCAGCAGCTCACAGGGGCCGACTGGAGGCTACACCTTC.

This rearrangement joins TRBV30 to TRBJ1-1; possibly TRBD1 for D (5 bases). Trimming cost V 4 bases and J 2 bases, with 11 bases left between them. The CDR3 covers 13 residues. The germline V gene has CDR1 GTSNPN and CDR2 SVGIG (reference sequence). The CDR3 here is CAWTRQGNTEAFF. Here the CDR3 DNA reads TGTGCCTGGACGAGGCAGGGTAACACTGAAGCTTTCTTT.

The rearrangement links TRBV20-1 to TRBJ2-6; possibly TRBD2 for D (5 bases). CDR3 length equals 15 residues. Trimming removed 3 bases from V and 0 bases from J, with 9 bases in between. Germline CDR1 and CDR2: DFQATT and SNEGSKA (reference sequence). This CDR3 is CSASEGLSGANVLTF. CDR3 coding DNA: TGCAGTGCTAGTGAGGGCCTCTCTGGGGCCAACGTCCTGACTTTC.

The chain couples TRBV24-1 to TRBJ2-1; possible D gene TRBD1, 5 bases. Germline values: CDR1 KGHDR, CDR2 SFDVKD. This CDR3 region has 14 residues. Trimming took 3 bases from V and 12 from J, leaving 17 bases between them. CDR3 loop: CATSDPKLGQRQFF. The CDR3 DNA reads TGTGCCACCAGTGATCCAAAACTGGGGCAAAGGCAGTTCTTC.

The chain employs TRBV18 and TRBJ2-1; 12 bases are a match to TRBD2. This CDR3 region has 14 residues. Trimming removed 6 bases from V and 12 bases from J; junction bases left unmatched: 9. Germline V lookup: CDR1 KGHSH, CDR2 LQKENI. As DNA, the CDR3 is TGTGCCAGCTCGGCTAGCGGGGGGGCCGAAGGGCAGTTCTTC. Its protein is CASSASGGAEGQFF.

This chain uses TRBV3-1 (or the pseudogene TRBV3-2) with TRBJ1-2; 8 bases align to TRBD1. Germline CDR1 reads LGHDT; CDR2 reads YNNKEL (reference sequence). With V trimmed by 3 bases and J by 5 bases, 8 bases remained unmatched. There are 15 residues in the CDR3. This CDR3 is CASSQMTGAGYGYTF. The CDR3, as DNA: TGTGCCAGCAGCCAGATGACAGGGGCTGGATATGGCTACACCTTC.

This clone occurred a few times. The gene calls are TRBV21-1 and TRBJ2-2; TRBD2, the D gene given by the table, was not confirmed from the DNA. TRBV21-1 is designated a pseudogene. The CDR3 runs 18 residues. The CDR3 here is CASSFRTSGGRGTGELFF. The CDR3 DNA is TGTGCCAGCAGCTTTCGGACTAGCGGGGGCCGTGGGACCGGGGAGCTGTTTTTT.